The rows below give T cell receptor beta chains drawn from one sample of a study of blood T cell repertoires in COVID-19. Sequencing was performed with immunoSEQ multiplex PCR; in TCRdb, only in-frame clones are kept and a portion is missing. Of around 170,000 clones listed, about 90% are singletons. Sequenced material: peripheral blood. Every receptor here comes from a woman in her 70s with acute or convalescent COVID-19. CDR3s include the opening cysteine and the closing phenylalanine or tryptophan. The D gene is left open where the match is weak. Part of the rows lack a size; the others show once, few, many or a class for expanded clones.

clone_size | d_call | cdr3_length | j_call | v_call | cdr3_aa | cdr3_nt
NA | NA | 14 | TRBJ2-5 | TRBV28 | CASSLVGLQETQYF | TGTGCCAGCAGCTTGGTGGGACTCCAAGAGACCCAGTACTTC
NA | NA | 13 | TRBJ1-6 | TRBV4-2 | CASSQGRDSPLHF | TGTGCCAGCAGCCAAGGGAGGGACTCACCCCTCCACTTT
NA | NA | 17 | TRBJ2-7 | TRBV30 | CAWSVPPGLTRTYEQYF | TGTGCCTGGAGTGTACCCCCTGGACTTACCCGGACCTACGAGCAGTACTTC
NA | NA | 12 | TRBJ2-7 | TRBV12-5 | CASGKGAYEQYF | TGTGCTAGTGGTAAGGGAGCGTACGAGCAGTACTTC
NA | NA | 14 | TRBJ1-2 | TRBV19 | CASSIAGREYGYTF | TGTGCCAGTAGTATAGCGGGCAGGGAATATGGCTACACCTTC
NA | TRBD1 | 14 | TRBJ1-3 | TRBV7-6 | CASSRQGGGNTIYF | TGTGCCAGCAGCCGGCAGGGGGGCGGAAACACCATATATTTT
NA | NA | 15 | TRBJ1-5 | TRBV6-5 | CASARLGQWGEQGHF | TGTGCCAGCGCCCGTTTGGGACAATGGGGAGAACAAGGCCATTTT
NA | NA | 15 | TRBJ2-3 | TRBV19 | CASSIDRRVTDTQYF | TGTGCCAGTAGTATAGATCGGCGGGTAACAGATACGCAGTATTTT
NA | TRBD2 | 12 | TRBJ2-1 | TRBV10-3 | CAISSTSPEQFF | TGTGCCATCAGCTCGACTAGCCCTGAGCAGTTCTTC
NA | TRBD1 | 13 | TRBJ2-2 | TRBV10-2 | CASGTGGIGELFF | TGCGCCAGCGGGACAGGGGGGATCGGGGAGCTGTTTTTT
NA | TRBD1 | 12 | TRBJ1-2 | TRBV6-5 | CASHKQGNGYTF | TGTGCCAGCCACAAACAGGGGAACGGCTACACCTTC
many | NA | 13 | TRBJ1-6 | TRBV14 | CASSTYRDSPLHF | TGTGCCAGCAGCACTTACAGGGATTCACCCCTCCACTTT
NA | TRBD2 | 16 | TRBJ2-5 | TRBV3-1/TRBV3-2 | CASSQGGGFSQETQYF | TGTGCCAGCAGCCAAGGGGGGGGGTTTTCCCAAGAGACCCAGTACTTC
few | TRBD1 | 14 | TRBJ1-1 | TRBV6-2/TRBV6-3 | CASSRDRGYTEAFF | TGTGCCAGCAGCCGGGACAGAGGATACACTGAAGCTTTCTTT
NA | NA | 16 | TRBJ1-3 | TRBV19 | CASSGGQFSSGNTIYF | TGTGCCAGTAGTGGCGGACAGTTCAGCTCTGGAAACACCATATATTTT
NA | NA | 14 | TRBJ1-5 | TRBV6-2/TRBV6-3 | CASSYGAGVGPQHF | TGTGCCAGCAGTTACGGGGCTGGGGTAGGGCCCCAGCATTTT
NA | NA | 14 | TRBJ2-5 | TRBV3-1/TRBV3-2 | CASSPWVAGETQYF | TGTGCCAGCAGCCCCTGGGTCGCGGGGGAGACCCAGTACTTC
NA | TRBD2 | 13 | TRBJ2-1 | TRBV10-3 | CAGTSDPYNEQFF | TGTGCCGGGACTAGCGACCCCTACAATGAGCAGTTCTTC
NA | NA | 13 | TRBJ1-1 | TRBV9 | CASSVDTSTEAFF | TGTGCCAGCAGCGTGGACACTTCCACTGAAGCTTTCTTT
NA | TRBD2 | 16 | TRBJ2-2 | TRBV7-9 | CASSSSGRANTGELFF | TGTGCCAGCAGCTCTAGCGGGAGGGCAAACACCGGGGAGCTGTTTTTT
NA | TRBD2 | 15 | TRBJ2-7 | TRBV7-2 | CASSFSLAGGREQYF | TGTGCCAGCAGCTTTTCCCTAGCGGGAGGGCGCGAGCAGTACTTC
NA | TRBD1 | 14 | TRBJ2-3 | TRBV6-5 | CASSWDRGPDTQYF | TGTGCCAGCAGTTGGGACAGGGGCCCAGATACGCAGTATTTT
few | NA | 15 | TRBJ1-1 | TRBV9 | CASSVTGQKNTEAFF | TGTGCCAGCAGCGTAACGGGACAAAAGAACACTGAAGCTTTCTTT
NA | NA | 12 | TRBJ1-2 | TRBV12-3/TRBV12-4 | CASSLADYGYTF | TGTGCCAGCAGTTTAGCCGACTATGGCTACACCTTC
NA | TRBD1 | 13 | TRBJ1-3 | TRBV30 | CAWGQGPGNTIYF | TGTGCCTGGGGACAGGGGCCTGGAAACACCATATATTTT
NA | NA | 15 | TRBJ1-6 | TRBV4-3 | CASSQDRGGNSPLHF | TGCGCCAGCAGCCAAGATCGGGGGGGTAATTCACCCCTCCACTTT
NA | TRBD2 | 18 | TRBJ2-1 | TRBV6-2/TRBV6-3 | CASSFSGLAGGSYNEQFF | TGTGCCAGCAGTTTCTCGGGACTAGCGGGAGGCTCCTACAATGAGCAGTTCTTC
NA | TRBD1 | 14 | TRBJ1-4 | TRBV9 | CASSVGQGAQKLFF | TGTGCCAGCAGCGTAGGACAGGGGGCCCAAAAACTGTTTTTT
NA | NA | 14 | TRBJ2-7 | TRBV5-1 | CASSYWGSTYEQYF | TGCGCCAGCAGCTATTGGGGCAGTACCTACGAGCAGTACTTC
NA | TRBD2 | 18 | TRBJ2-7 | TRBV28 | CASSPMGGLAGVTYEQYF | TGTGCCAGCAGTCCTATGGGAGGGCTAGCGGGGGTAACCTACGAGCAGTACTTC
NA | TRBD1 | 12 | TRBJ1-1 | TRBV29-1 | CSAQGADTEAFF | TGCAGCGCTCAGGGGGCTGACACTGAAGCTTTCTTT
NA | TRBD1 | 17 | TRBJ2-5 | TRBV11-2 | CASSLDTTGGIGKTQYF | TGTGCCAGCAGCTTAGATACGACAGGGGGGATCGGTAAGACCCAGTACTTC
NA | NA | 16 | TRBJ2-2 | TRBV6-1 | CASSEQGTTNTGELFF | TGTGCCAGCAGTGAGCAGGGGACAACGAACACCGGGGAGCTGTTTTTT
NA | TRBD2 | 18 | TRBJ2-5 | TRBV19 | CASSFGGSSGRANQAQYF | TGTGCCAGTAGTTTTGGTGGATCTAGCGGGAGGGCCAATCAGGCCCAGTACTTC
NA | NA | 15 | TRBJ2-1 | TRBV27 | CASSKQGWTYDEQFF | TGTGCCAGCAGTAAACAGGGATGGACGTACGATGAGCAGTTCTTC
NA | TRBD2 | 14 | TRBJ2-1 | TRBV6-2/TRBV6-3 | CASSQRESYNEQFF | TGTGCCAGCAGTCAGCGGGAGTCCTACAATGAGCAGTTCTTC
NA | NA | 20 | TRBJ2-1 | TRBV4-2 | CASSQDRPLRRVDSYNEQFF | TGTGCCAGCAGCCAAGATCGACCCTTGAGACGGGTAGATTCCTACAATGAGCAGTTCTTC
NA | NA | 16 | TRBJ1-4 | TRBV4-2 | CASSQGGADKNEKLFF | TGTGCCAGCAGCCAAGGAGGCGCGGACAAAAATGAAAAACTGTTTTTT
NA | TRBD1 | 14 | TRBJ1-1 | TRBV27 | CASSLSGQGREAFF | TGTGCCAGCAGTTTATCGGGACAGGGACGAGAAGCTTTCTTT
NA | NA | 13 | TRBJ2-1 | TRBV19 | CASSRDSYNEQFF | TGTGCCAGTAGCCGTGACAGCTACAATGAGCAGTTCTTC
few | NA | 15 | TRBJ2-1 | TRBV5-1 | CASSLAGEGYNEQFF | TGCGCCAGCAGTCTCGCCGGGGAAGGATACAATGAGCAGTTCTTC
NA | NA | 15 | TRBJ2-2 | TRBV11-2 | CASSLFVQGNGELFF | TGTGCCAGCAGCTTATTCGTGCAGGGGAACGGGGAGCTGTTTTTT
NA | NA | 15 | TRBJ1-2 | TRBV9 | CASSKSDTAAYGYTF | TGTGCCAGCAGCAAATCGGACACGGCGGCCTATGGCTACACCTTC
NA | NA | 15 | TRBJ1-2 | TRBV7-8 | CASSLDLRAGDGYTF | TGTGCCAGCAGCTTAGATCTAAGGGCAGGGGATGGCTACACCTTC
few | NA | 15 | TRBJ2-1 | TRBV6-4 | CASSSWAGLTYEQFF | TGTGCCAGCAGTAGCTGGGCAGGCCTTACTTATGAGCAGTTCTTC
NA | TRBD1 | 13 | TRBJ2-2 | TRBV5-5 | CASILDRAGELFF | TGTGCCAGCATCCTGGACAGGGCCGGGGAGCTGTTTTTT
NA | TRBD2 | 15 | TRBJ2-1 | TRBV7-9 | CASSLTSGLYNEQFF | TGTGCCAGCAGCTTGACTAGCGGCCTCTACAATGAGCAGTTCTTC
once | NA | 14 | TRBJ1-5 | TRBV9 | CASSVDMGNQPQHF | TGTGCCAGCAGCGTGGACATGGGCAATCAGCCCCAGCATTTT
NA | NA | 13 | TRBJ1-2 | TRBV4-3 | CASSQSGRYGYTF | TGCGCCAGCAGCCAATCAGGGAGGTATGGCTACACCTTC
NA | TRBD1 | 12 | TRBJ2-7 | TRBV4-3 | CAPDRVTYEQYF | TGCGCCCCGGACAGGGTGACCTACGAGCAGTACTTC
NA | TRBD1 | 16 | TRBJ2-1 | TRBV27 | CASSRDRDRVDNEQFF | TGTGCCAGCAGTCGAGACAGAGACAGGGTTGACAATGAGCAGTTCTTC
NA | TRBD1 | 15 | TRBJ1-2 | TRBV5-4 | CASSLRDRDYYGYTF | TGTGCCAGCAGCTTGAGGGACAGGGACTACTATGGCTACACCTTC
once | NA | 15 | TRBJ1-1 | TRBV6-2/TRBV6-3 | CASSPTAGRRAEAFF | TGTGCCAGCAGCCCCACCGCAGGGAGGAGGGCTGAAGCTTTCTTT
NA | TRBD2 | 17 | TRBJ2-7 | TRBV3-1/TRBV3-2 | CASSQGTSGSRAYEQYF | TGTGCCAGCAGCCAAGGGACTAGCGGGAGTAGGGCCTACGAGCAGTACTTC
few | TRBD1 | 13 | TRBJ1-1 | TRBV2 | CASRDRAYTEAFF | TGTGCCAGCAGGGACAGGGCCTACACTGAAGCTTTCTTT
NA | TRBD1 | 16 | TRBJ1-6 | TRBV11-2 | CASSPDGQALGSPLHF | TGTGCCAGCAGCCCCGACGGACAGGCCCTAGGGTCACCCCTCCACTTT
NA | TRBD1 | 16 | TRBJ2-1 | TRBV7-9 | CASSTGRDRNYNEQFF | TGTGCCAGCAGCACGGGGCGGGACAGGAACTACAATGAGCAGTTCTTC
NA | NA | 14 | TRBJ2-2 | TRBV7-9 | CATRRGFSHGELFF | TGTGCCACACGAAGGGGTTTTTCACACGGGGAGCTGTTTTTT
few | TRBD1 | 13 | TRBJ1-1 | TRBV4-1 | CASSHSGGTEAFF | TGCGCCAGCAGCCATTCAGGGGGCACTGAAGCTTTCTTT
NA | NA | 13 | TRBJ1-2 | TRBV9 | CASSVDGVRGYTF | TGTGCCAGCAGCGTAGACGGGGTACGTGGCTACACCTTC